This T cell receptor (beta chain) originates from a study of T cells after posttransplantation cyclophosphamide. Germline values: CDR1 MGHDK, CDR2 SYGVNS. V lost 4 bases and J lost 3, with 13 bases in between. This CDR3 has 14 amino acids. The protocol was immunoSEQ multiplex PCR, while the TCRdb copy is restricted to in-frame clones and leaves out a portion. The repertoire consists of around 34,000 clones, none detected only once. The chain combines TRBV25-1 with TRBJ2-7, with a tentative D call TRBD2 (6 bases). The material sequenced was PBMCs. The sequence derives from a woman in her forties or fifties in good health and a related stem cell transplant donor. The CDR3 sequence: CASSGAGTYYEQYF. The CDR3 bases are TGTGCCAGCAGTGGGGCCGGGACTTACTACGAGCAGTACTTC.